These T cell receptor beta chains were read from a single sample in a study of shared clonotypes between healthy human individuals. This table comes from immunoSEQ multiplex PCR, and its TCRdb copy is limited to in-frame clones, with some not included. The sample lists some 2,100,000 clones, under 97% occurring once. The sequencing sample was made of naive CD4+ T cells sorted from blood. All receptors derive from a man between 18 and 35 years old in good health. Both conserved end residues are part of each CDR3. The order of the fields is CDR3 protein, CDR3 DNA, V gene, clone size, D gene, J gene. D genes are given only for firm matches. Clone size is stated in some rows and not others, as once, few, many or a class when expanded.

CDR3aa: CASSYPGLNTGELFF
CDR3nt: TGTGCCAGTAGTTACCCGGGCTTAAACACCGGGGAGCTGTTTTTT
v_gene: TRBV19
abundance: NA
d_gene: NA
j_gene: TRBJ2-2

CDR3aa: CATTSRTDTQYF
CDR3nt: TGTGCCACCACCAGTAGAACAGATACGCAGTATTTT
v_gene: TRBV2
abundance: NA
d_gene: NA
j_gene: TRBJ2-3

CDR3aa: CASSLRDSSPLHF
CDR3nt: TGTGCCAGCAGTCTTAGGGACAGCTCACCCCTCCACTTT
v_gene: TRBV7-9
abundance: NA
d_gene: TRBD1
j_gene: TRBJ1-6

CDR3aa: CASSVGQQNSPLHF
CDR3nt: TGTGCCAGCAGCGTGGGACAGCAAAATTCACCCCTCCACTTT
v_gene: TRBV9
abundance: NA
d_gene: TRBD1
j_gene: TRBJ1-6

CDR3aa: CAWSVGGSSYEQYF
CDR3nt: TGTGCCTGGAGTGTAGGCGGATCCTCCTACGAGCAGTACTTC
v_gene: TRBV30
abundance: few
d_gene: NA
j_gene: TRBJ2-7

CDR3aa: CASLGQGTDTQYF
CDR3nt: TGTGCCAGCCTCGGGCAGGGGACAGATACGCAGTATTTT
v_gene: TRBV18
abundance: once
d_gene: NA
j_gene: TRBJ2-3

CDR3aa: CASGLVIRNSFPYEQYF
CDR3nt: TGTGCTAGTGGTTTGGTAATACGGAATAGCTTCCCCTACGAGCAGTACTTC
v_gene: TRBV12-5
abundance: NA
d_gene: NA
j_gene: TRBJ2-7

CDR3aa: CASSQTSGITGELFF
CDR3nt: TGTGCCAGCAGCCAGACTAGCGGGATCACCGGGGAGCTGTTTTTT
v_gene: TRBV11-2
abundance: NA
d_gene: TRBD2
j_gene: TRBJ2-2

CDR3aa: CASSPTTGGWTEAFF
CDR3nt: TGTGCCAGCTCACCAACCACAGGGGGCTGGACTGAAGCTTTCTTT
v_gene: TRBV18
abundance: NA
d_gene: TRBD1
j_gene: TRBJ1-1

CDR3aa: CSAETGLEKTQYF
CDR3nt: TGCAGCGCCGAGACAGGGTTGGAGAAGACCCAGTACTTC
v_gene: TRBV29-1
abundance: NA
d_gene: TRBD1
j_gene: TRBJ2-5

CDR3aa: CASSQDRVTSGTDTQYF
CDR3nt: TGTGCCAGCAGCCAAGATCGCGTAACTAGCGGAACAGATACGCAGTATTTT
v_gene: TRBV14
abundance: NA
d_gene: TRBD2
j_gene: TRBJ2-3

CDR3aa: CASKDRGLNQPQHF
CDR3nt: TGTGCCAGCAAGGACAGGGGTCTCAATCAGCCCCAGCATTTT
v_gene: TRBV27
abundance: NA
d_gene: TRBD1
j_gene: TRBJ1-5

CDR3aa: CASSQGTGKKGNTIYF
CDR3nt: TGTGCCAGCAGCCAAGGGACAGGGAAGAAGGGAAACACCATATATTTT
v_gene: TRBV11-2
abundance: NA
d_gene: TRBD1
j_gene: TRBJ1-3

CDR3aa: CAWTGGTNEKLFF
CDR3nt: TGTGCCTGGACTGGGGGGACTAATGAAAAACTGTTTTTT
v_gene: TRBV30
abundance: NA
d_gene: NA
j_gene: TRBJ1-4

CDR3aa: CASSLRQQTDTQYF
CDR3nt: TGCGCCAGCAGCTTGAGACAGCAGACAGATACGCAGTATTTT
v_gene: TRBV5-1
abundance: NA
d_gene: NA
j_gene: TRBJ2-3

CDR3aa: CASLIGEGRNIQYF
CDR3nt: TGTGCCTCCCTTATCGGCGAGGGTAGAAACATTCAGTACTTC
v_gene: TRBV6-6
abundance: NA
d_gene: NA
j_gene: TRBJ2-4

CDR3aa: CASSQWTGTDTQYF
CDR3nt: TGTGCCAGCAGTCAGTGGACAGGGACGGATACGCAGTATTTT
v_gene: TRBV27
abundance: NA
d_gene: TRBD1
j_gene: TRBJ2-3

CDR3aa: CASSSGTERLTSTDTQYF
CDR3nt: TGTGCCAGCAGCTCAGGGACAGAAAGGCTAACTAGCACAGATACGCAGTATTTT
v_gene: TRBV5-8
abundance: NA
d_gene: TRBD1
j_gene: TRBJ2-3

CDR3aa: CASTRQGNYGYTF
CDR3nt: TGTGCCAGCACCCGACAGGGTAACTATGGCTACACCTTC
v_gene: TRBV18
abundance: NA
d_gene: TRBD1
j_gene: TRBJ1-2

CDR3aa: CASSGVGAQDTQYF
CDR3nt: TGTGCCAGCAGTGGGGTTGGGGCCCAAGATACGCAGTATTTT
v_gene: TRBV25-1
abundance: NA
d_gene: NA
j_gene: TRBJ2-3

CDR3aa: CASSYALSSYNEQFF
CDR3nt: TGTGCCAGCAGTTACGCCTTGAGCTCCTACAATGAGCAGTTCTTC
v_gene: TRBV6-5
abundance: NA
d_gene: NA
j_gene: TRBJ2-1

CDR3aa: CASSRLAGANTGELFF
CDR3nt: TGTGCCAGCAGCCGGCTAGCGGGGGCCAACACCGGGGAGCTGTTTTTT
v_gene: TRBV7-2
abundance: NA
d_gene: TRBD2
j_gene: TRBJ2-2

CDR3aa: CASPQGGSSYNEQFF
CDR3nt: TGTGCCAGTCCTCAAGGGGGCAGCTCCTACAATGAGCAGTTCTTC
v_gene: TRBV19
abundance: NA
d_gene: TRBD1
j_gene: TRBJ2-1

CDR3aa: CASSLASLAGVGTDTQYF
CDR3nt: TGTGCCAGCAGCTTAGCGTCACTAGCGGGAGTCGGCACAGATACGCAGTATTTT
v_gene: TRBV7-2
abundance: NA
d_gene: TRBD2
j_gene: TRBJ2-3

CDR3aa: CASSPGTAFYGYTF
CDR3nt: TGCGCCAGCAGCCCCGGGACAGCATTCTATGGCTACACCTTC
v_gene: TRBV5-1
abundance: NA
d_gene: TRBD1
j_gene: TRBJ1-2

CDR3aa: CASSPSTGVYGSPLHF
CDR3nt: TGTGCCAGCAGCCCAAGTACCGGGGTATATGGTTCACCCCTCCACTTT
v_gene: TRBV14
abundance: NA
d_gene: NA
j_gene: TRBJ1-6

CDR3aa: CASSPDISYEQYF
CDR3nt: TGTGCCAGCAGCCCCGACATCTCCTACGAGCAGTACTTC
v_gene: TRBV5-4
abundance: NA
d_gene: NA
j_gene: TRBJ2-7

CDR3aa: CAISESPRGGQPQHF
CDR3nt: TGTGCCATCAGTGAGTCTCCGAGGGGGGGGCAGCCCCAGCATTTT
v_gene: TRBV10-3
abundance: NA
d_gene: NA
j_gene: TRBJ1-5

CDR3aa: CSVGAERGREFVQETQYF
CDR3nt: TGCAGCGTTGGGGCGGAACGGGGGAGGGAGTTCGTCCAAGAGACCCAGTACTTC
v_gene: TRBV29-1
abundance: NA
d_gene: TRBD2
j_gene: TRBJ2-5